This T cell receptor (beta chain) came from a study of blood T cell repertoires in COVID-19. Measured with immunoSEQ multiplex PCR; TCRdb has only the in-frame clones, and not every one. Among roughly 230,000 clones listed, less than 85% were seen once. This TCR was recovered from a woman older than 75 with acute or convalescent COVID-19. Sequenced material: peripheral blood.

This CDR3 is CASSRQGSQGEAFF. The CDR3 DNA is TGTGCCAGCAGTAGACAGGGGTCCCAGGGTGAAGCTTTCTTT. The genes are TRBV28 and TRBJ1-1; 8 positions agree with TRBD1. J lost 7 bases, V lost 5 bases, and 9 bases had no gene match. Germline loops: CDR1 MDHEN, CDR2 SYDVKM. The CDR3 covers 14 residues.